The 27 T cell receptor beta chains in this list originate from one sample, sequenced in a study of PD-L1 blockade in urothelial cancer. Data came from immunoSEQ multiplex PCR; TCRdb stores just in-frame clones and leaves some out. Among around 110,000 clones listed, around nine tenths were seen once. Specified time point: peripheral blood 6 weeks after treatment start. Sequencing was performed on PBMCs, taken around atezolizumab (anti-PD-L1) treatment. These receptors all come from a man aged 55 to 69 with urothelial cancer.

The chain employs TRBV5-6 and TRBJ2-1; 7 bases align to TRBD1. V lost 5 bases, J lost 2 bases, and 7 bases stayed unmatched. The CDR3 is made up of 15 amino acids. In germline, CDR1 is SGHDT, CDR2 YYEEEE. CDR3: CASSFPGTAYNEQFF. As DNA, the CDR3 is TGTGCCAGCAGTTTCCCCGGGACAGCCTACAATGAGCAGTTCTTC.

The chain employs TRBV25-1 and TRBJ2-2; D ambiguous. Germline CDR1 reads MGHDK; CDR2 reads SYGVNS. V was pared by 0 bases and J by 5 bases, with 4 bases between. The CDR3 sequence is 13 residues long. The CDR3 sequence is CASSEYITGELFF. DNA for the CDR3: TGTGCCAGCAGTGAATATATAACCGGGGAGCTGTTTTTT.

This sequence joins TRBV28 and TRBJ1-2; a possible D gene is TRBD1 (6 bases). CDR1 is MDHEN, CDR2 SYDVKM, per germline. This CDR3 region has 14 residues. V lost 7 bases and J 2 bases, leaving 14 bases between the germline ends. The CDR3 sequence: CASNLFQGNYGYTF. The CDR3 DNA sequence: TGTGCCAGCAACCTCTTCCAGGGGAACTATGGCTACACCTTC.

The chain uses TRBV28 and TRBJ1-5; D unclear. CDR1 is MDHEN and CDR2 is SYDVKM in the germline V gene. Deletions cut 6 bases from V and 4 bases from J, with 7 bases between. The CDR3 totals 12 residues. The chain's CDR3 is CASSPLNQPQHF. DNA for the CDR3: TGTGCCAGCAGCCCTCTAAATCAGCCCCAGCATTTT.

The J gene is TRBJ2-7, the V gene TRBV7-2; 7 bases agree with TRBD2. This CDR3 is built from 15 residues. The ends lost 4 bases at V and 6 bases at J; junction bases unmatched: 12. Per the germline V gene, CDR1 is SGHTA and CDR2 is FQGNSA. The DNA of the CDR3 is TGTGCCAGCAGCTCGGGGAGGGGAGCACGGGGCGAGCAGTACTTC. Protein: CASSSGRGARGEQYF.

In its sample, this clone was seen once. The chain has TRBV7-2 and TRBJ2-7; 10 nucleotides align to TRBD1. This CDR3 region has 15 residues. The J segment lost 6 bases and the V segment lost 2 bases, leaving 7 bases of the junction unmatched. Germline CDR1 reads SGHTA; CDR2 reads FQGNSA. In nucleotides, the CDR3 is TGTGCCAGCAGCTTAATTAGGGACAGGGGACCCGAGCAGTACTTC. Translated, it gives CASSLIRDRGPEQYF.

CDR3 in amino acids: CASQRRGQETQYF. The CDR3 nucleotides read TGCGCCAGCCAAAGGAGGGGCCAAGAGACCCAGTACTTC. The J gene is TRBJ2-5, the V gene TRBV5-1; a weak D match, TRBD2 (6 bases). CDR3 length: 13 amino acids. V lost 7 bases and J lost 1, with 11 bases in between. From germline, CDR1 is SGHRS and CDR2 YFSETQ.

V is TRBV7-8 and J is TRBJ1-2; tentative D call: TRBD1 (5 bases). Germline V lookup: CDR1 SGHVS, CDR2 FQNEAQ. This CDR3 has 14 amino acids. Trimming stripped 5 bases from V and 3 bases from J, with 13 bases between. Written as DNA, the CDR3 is TGTGCCAGCAGCCGGGACTTTGGGGACTATGGCTACACCTTC. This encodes CASSRDFGDYGYTF.

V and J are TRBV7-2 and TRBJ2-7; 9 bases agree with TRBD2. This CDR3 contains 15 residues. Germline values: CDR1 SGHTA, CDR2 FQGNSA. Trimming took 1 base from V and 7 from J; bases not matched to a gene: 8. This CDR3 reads CASSLGPSGISEQYF. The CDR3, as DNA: TGTGCCAGCAGCTTAGGGCCTAGCGGGATTTCGGAGCAGTACTTC.

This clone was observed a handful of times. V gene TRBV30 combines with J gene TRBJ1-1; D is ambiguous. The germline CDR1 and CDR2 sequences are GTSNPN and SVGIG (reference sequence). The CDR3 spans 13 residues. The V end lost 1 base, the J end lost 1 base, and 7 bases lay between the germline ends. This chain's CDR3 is CAWSGAPNTEAFF. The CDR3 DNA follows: TGTGCCTGGAGTGGGGCCCCGAACACTGAAGCTTTCTTT.

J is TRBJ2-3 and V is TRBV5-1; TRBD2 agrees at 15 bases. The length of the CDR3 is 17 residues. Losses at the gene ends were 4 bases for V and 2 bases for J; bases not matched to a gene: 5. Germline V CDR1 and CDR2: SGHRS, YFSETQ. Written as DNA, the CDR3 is TGCGCCAGCAGCCCAGGGACTAGCGGGGGGAACACAGATACGCAGTATTTT. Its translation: CASSPGTSGGNTDTQYF.

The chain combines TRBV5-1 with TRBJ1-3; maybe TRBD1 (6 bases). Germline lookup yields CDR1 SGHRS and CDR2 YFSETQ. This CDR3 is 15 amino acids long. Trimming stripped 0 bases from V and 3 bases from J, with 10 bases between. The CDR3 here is CASSLATGYGNTIYF. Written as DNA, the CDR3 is TGCGCCAGCAGCTTGGCCACAGGGTATGGAAACACCATATATTTT.

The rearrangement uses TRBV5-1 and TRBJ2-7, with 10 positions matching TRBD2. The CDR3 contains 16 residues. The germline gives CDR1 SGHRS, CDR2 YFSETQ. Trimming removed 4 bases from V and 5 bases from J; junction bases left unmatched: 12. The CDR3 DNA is TGCGCCAGCAGCAAATCTAGCGGGGGAAGGGGGGACGAGCAGTACTTC. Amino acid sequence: CASSKSSGGRGDEQYF.

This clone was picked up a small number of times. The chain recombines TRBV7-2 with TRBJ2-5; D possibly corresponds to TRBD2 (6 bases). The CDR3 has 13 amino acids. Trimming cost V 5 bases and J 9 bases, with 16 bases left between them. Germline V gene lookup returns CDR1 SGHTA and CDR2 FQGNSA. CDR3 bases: TGTGCCAGCAGCCCCGGGACTGCAGTGGCCCAGTACTTC. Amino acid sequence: CASSPGTAVAQYF.

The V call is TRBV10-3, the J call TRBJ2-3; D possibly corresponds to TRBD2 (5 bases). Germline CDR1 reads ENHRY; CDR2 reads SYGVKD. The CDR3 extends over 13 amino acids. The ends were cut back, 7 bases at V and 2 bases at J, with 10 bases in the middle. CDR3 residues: CAIMERPTDTQYF. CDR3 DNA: TGTGCCATCATGGAGCGGCCCACAGATACGCAGTATTTT.

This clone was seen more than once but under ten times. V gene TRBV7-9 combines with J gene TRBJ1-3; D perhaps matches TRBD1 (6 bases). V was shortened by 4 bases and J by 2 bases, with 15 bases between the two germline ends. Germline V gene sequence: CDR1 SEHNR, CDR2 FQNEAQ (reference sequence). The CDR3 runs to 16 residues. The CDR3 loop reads CASSSTDRWPGNTIYF. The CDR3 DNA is TGTGCCAGCAGCTCGACCGACAGGTGGCCTGGAAACACCATATATTTT.

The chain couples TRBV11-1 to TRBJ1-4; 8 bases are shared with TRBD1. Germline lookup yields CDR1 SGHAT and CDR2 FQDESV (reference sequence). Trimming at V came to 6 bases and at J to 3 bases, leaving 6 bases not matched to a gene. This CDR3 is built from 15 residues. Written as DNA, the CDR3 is TGTGCCAGCAGACCGACAGGGGCCGCTAATGAAAAACTGTTTTTT. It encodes CASRPTGAANEKLFF.

The CDR3 sequence is CASSGAGTGGYEQYF. The DNA for the CDR3 is TGTGCCAGCTCAGGGGCCGGGACAGGGGGCTACGAGCAGTACTTC. The J gene is TRBJ2-7, the V gene TRBV18; 11 bases line up with TRBD1. J was trimmed by 3 bases and V by 5 bases; bases with no gene match: 6. Germline CDR1 is KGHSH and CDR2 is LQKENI. The length of the CDR3 is 15 residues. Based on the CDR3 plus reference TRBV18 and TRBJ2-7, the full variable domain is NAGVMQNPRHLVRRRGQEARLRCSPMKGHSHVYWYRQLPEEGLKFMVYLQKENIIDESGMPKERFSAEFPKEGPSILRIQQVVRGDSAAYFCASSGAGTGGYEQYFGPGTRLTVT.

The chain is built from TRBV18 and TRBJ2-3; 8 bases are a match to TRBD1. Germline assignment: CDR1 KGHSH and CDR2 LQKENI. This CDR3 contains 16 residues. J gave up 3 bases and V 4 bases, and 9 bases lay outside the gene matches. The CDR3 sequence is CASSLSGQGRTDTQYF. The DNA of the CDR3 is TGTGCCAGCTCACTCTCAGGACAGGGACGTACAGATACGCAGTATTTT.

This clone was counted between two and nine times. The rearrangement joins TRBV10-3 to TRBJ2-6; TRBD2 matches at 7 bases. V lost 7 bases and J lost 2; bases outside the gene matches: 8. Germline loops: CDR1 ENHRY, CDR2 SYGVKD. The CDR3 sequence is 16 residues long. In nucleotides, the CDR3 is TGTGCCATCAACCGGGGGACTACAGCTGGGGCCAACGTCCTGACTTTC. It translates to CAINRGTTAGANVLTF.

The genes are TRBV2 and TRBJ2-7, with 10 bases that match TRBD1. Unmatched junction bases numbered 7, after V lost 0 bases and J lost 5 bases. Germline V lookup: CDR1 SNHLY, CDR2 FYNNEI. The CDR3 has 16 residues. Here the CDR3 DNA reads TGTGCCAGCAGTGAAGCTCGACCGGGACAGGGGCACGAGCAGTACTTC. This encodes CASSEARPGQGHEQYF.

CDR3 DNA: TGCGCCAGCAGCTTGAGGGGGCTAGACACCGGGGAGCTGTTTTTT. This gives the protein CASSLRGLDTGELFF. V and J are TRBV5-1 and TRBJ2-2, with 7 bases that match TRBD1. Germline lookup yields CDR1 SGHRS and CDR2 YFSETQ. J gave up 3 bases and V 1 base, and 3 bases lay outside the gene matches. CDR3 length: 15 amino acids.

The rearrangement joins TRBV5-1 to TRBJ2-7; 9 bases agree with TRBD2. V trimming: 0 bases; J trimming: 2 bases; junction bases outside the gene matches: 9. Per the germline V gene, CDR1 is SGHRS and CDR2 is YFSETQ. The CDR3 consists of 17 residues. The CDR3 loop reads CASSLAASGTHAYEQYF. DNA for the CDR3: TGCGCCAGCAGCTTGGCGGCTAGCGGGACCCACGCCTACGAGCAGTACTTC.

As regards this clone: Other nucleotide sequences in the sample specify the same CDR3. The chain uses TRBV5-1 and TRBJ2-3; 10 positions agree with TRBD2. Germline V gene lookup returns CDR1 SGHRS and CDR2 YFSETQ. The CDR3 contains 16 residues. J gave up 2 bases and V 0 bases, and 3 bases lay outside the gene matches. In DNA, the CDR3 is TGCGCCAGCAGCTTGGGAGCGGGGGGGTCCACAGATACGCAGTATTTT. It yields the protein CASSLGAGGSTDTQYF.

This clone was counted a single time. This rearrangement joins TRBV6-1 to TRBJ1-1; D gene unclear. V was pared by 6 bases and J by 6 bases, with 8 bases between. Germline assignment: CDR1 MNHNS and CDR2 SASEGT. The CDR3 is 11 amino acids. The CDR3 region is CASRTAAEAFF. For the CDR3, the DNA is TGTGCCAGCAGAACGGCGGCTGAAGCTTTCTTT.

The CDR3 loop reads CASSPSYGELFF. The CDR3 DNA reads as TGTGCCAGCAGCCCGTCGTACGGGGAGCTGTTTTTT. This chain links TRBV5-6 with TRBJ2-2, with no clear D. Trimming pared 4 bases from V and 7 bases from J, leaving 8 bases between. Germline loops: CDR1 SGHDT, CDR2 YYEEEE. CDR3 length equals 12 residues.

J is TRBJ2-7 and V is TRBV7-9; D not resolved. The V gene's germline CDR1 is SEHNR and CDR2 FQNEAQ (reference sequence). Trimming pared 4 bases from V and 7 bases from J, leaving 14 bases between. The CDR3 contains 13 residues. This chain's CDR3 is CASSSRVRGEQYF. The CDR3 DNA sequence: TGTGCCAGCAGCTCAAGAGTAAGAGGAGAGCAGTACTTC.